The sequence of this T cell receptor (beta chain) was determined in a study of T-cell memory formation after mild COVID-19. Study overall: Clusters of TCRs were largely donor specific.

TCRdb used MiXCR to reprocess the 5' RACE reads, holding one entry per CDR3 protein. The repertoire holds 300,000 to 400,000 distinct CDR3 sequences, with under 30% as singletons. This clonotype has only a few counts. Antigen specificity is unknown. Overall study results and limits: Clones shrinking from day 15 to 85 showed even CD4/CD8 mixes; later expanders tilted CD4+.

Per germline, CDR1 SGHVS and CDR2 FNYEAQ. The CDR3 totals 15 residues. V lost 4 bases to trimming and J lost 3 bases, with 10 bases between them. This TCR was recovered from an adult woman who had mild COVID-19 (a few samples of this study predate the infection). Cell type and time point are not known. The chain employs TRBV7-6 and TRBJ2-6; D gene ambiguous. The sequenced material came from PBMCs or a T cell subset sorted from them (not recorded which). The CDR3 sequence: CASSSYLGGANVLTF. The DNA for the CDR3 is TGTGCCAGCAGCTCCTATCTAGGTGGGGCCAACGTCCTGACTTTC.